This passage covers 24 T cell receptor beta chains from one sample sequenced in a study of blood T cell repertoires in COVID-19 (dated by TCRdb to about 2020). To prepare the library, the immunoSEQ multiplex PCR assay was applied. TCRdb carries this immuneACCESS record with in-frame sequences only. Its versions omit some clonotypes, under half of them owing to an unresolved V gene in the studies checked, with the rest unexplained. The sample records about 30,000 clones, about 82% of which are singletons. The ten largest account for 6.6% of the sample. Material: peripheral blood. These receptors all stem from a man in his 60s with active COVID-19.

This rearrangement joins TRBV3-1 (or the pseudogene TRBV3-2) to TRBJ2-7, with TRBD2 as a possible D gene (6 bases). Germline V gene data show CDR1 as LGHDT and CDR2 as YNNKEL (reference sequence). The germline V and J ends were trimmed by 4 bases and 7 bases, with 14 bases remaining between them. CDR3 size: 13 residues. The CDR3 is CASSPFGSGEQYV. The DNA for the CDR3 is TGTGCCAGCAGCCCTTTCGGGAGCGGAGAGCAGTACGTC.

The chain couples TRBV4-1 to TRBJ2-3, with TRBD2 matching over 13 bases. V was clipped by 2 bases and J by 1 base; unmatched bases: 12. The CDR3 sequence is 20 residues long. Germline V lookup: CDR1 MGHRA, CDR2 YSYEKL. CDR3 loop: CASSQKPGLAGKGGTDTQYF. In nucleotides, the CDR3 is TGCGCCAGCAGCCAAAAACCGGGACTAGCGGGGAAAGGGGGCACAGATACGCAGTATTTT.

This rearrangement joins TRBV9 to TRBJ2-5; 11 bases fit TRBD2. J gave up 5 bases and V 4 bases, and 10 bases lay outside the gene matches. CDR1 is SGDLS and CDR2 is YYNGEE in the germline V gene. The CDR3 consists of 16 residues. In nucleotides, the CDR3 is TGTGCCAGCAGCCCTGGGACTAGCGGACCCTGGGAGACCCAGTACTTC. Encoded protein: CASSPGTSGPWETQYF. Supplemented by reference TRBV9 and TRBJ2-5, the full variable domain reads DSGVTQTPKHLITATGQRVTLRCSPRSGDLSVYWYQQSLDQGLQFLIQYYNGEERAKGNILERFSAQQFPDLHSELNLSSLELGDSALYFCASSPGTSGPWETQYFGPGTRLLVL.

This chain links TRBV7-3 with TRBJ2-5; TRBD2 aligns across 9 bases. This CDR3 contains 15 residues. V trimming: 5 bases; J trimming: 7 bases; junction bases outside the gene matches: 11. Germline assignment: CDR1 SGHTA and CDR2 FQGTGA. CDR3 loop: CASSRIAGELATQYF. The CDR3 DNA is TGTGCCAGCAGCCGTATAGCGGGAGAGCTTGCGACCCAGTACTTC.

The chain has TRBV18 and TRBJ2-3; TRBD2 matches at 8 bases. V shed 2 bases, J shed 1 base, and the junction held 11 bases outside the gene matches. CDR1 and CDR2 from the germline V gene are KGHSH and LQKENI. The CDR3 runs to 18 residues. The CDR3 spells CASSPIAGSPIGTDTQYF. The CDR3, as DNA: TGTGCCAGCTCACCAATAGCGGGAAGCCCCATAGGCACAGATACGCAGTATTTT.

The CDR3: CASSPTSGSYNEQFF. As DNA, the CDR3 is TGTGCCAGCAGCCCAACTAGCGGGTCCTACAATGAGCAGTTCTTC. V usage is TRBV5-4 and J usage is TRBJ2-1; 9 nucleotides align to TRBD2. J lost 1 base, V lost 4 bases, and 3 bases had no gene match. This CDR3 contains 15 residues. Germline lookup yields CDR1 SGHNT and CDR2 YYREEE (reference sequence).

This sequence joins TRBV28 and TRBJ2-2; tentative D call: TRBD1 (6 bases). The V end was cut by 10 bases, the J end by 1 base, with 10 bases between. The CDR3 loop spans 13 amino acids. Germline lookup yields CDR1 MDHEN and CDR2 SYDVKM. The chain's CDR3 is CATPDRNTGELFF. CDR3 DNA sequence: TGTGCCACTCCGGACAGGAACACCGGGGAGCTGTTTTTT.

The chain uses TRBV6-5 and TRBJ2-7, with 11 bases aligning to TRBD1. Germline CDR1 and CDR2: MNHEY and SVGAGI. The junction had 3 bases not matched to a gene; V was cut back by 2 bases and J by 3 bases. The CDR3 has 15 residues. The CDR3 is CASSYPGTGGYEQYF. In DNA, the CDR3 is TGTGCCAGCAGTTACCCAGGGACAGGGGGCTACGAGCAGTACTTC.

The V and J genes are TRBV5-1 and TRBJ2-1, with D maybe TRBD2 (5 bases). Trimming shortened V by 0 bases and J by 4 bases, and 11 bases separated the two germline ends. Germline V gives CDR1 SGHRS, CDR2 YFSETQ. This CDR3 spans 15 amino acids. CDR3 residues: CASSLGESPYNEQFF. In DNA form, the CDR3 reads TGCGCCAGCAGCTTGGGGGAGAGCCCTTACAATGAGCAGTTCTTC.

The CDR3 protein is CATSPWAGREQYF. The CDR3 region has the DNA TGTGCCACCAGCCCATGGGCAGGGCGGGAGCAGTACTTC. The chain couples TRBV24-1 to TRBJ2-7; D might be TRBD1 (5 bases). The CDR3 runs 13 residues. The V gene lost 7 bases and the J gene lost 7 bases, with 16 bases spanning the gap. Germline CDR1 is KGHDR and CDR2 is SFDVKD.

This sequence joins TRBV7-9 and TRBJ1-1, with D perhaps matching TRBD1 (5 bases). Germline loops: CDR1 SEHNR, CDR2 FQNEAQ (reference sequence). The CDR3 loop spans 16 amino acids. The V end lost 5 bases, the J end lost 3 bases, and 19 bases lay between the germline ends. The CDR3 reads CASSPPQPGLHTEAFF. In DNA form, the CDR3 reads TGTGCCAGCAGCCCTCCTCAACCGGGACTGCACACTGAAGCTTTCTTT.

V is TRBV7-7 and J is TRBJ2-3, with a weak D call TRBD2 (5 bases). The CDR3 extends over 14 amino acids. Per the germline V gene, CDR1 is SSHAT and CDR2 is FNYEAQ (reference sequence). V lost 0 bases and J 1 base, leaving 5 bases between the germline ends. The chain's CDR3 is CASSLAGGTDTQYF. The CDR3 nucleotides are TGTGCCAGCAGCTTAGCGGGAGGCACAGATACGCAGTATTTT.

The chain employs TRBV7-2 and TRBJ2-7; the D gene is possibly TRBD1 (6 bases). Germline V gives CDR1 SGHTA, CDR2 FQGNSA. This CDR3 spans 13 amino acids. V was shortened by 8 bases and J by 0 bases, with 11 bases between the two germline ends. CDR3 sequence (DNA): TGTGCCAGCCTTGGACAGAGCTCCTACGAGCAGTACTTC. It translates to CASLGQSSYEQYF.

The rearrangement joins TRBV29-1 to TRBJ2-1; 7 nucleotides align to TRBD2. Looked up from germline, CDR1 is SQVTM and CDR2 is ANQGSEA. The CDR3 covers 14 residues. The J segment lost 7 bases and the V segment lost 5 bases, leaving 11 bases of the junction unmatched. The CDR3 region has the DNA TGCAGCGTTATGCGGGAGTTTAACCTGAATGAGCAGTTCTTC. Protein product: CSVMREFNLNEQFF.

The rearrangement joins TRBV19 to TRBJ1-5, with 7 bases lining up with TRBD1. The germline CDR1 and CDR2 sequences are LNHDA and SQIVND (reference sequence). The J segment lost 1 base and the V segment lost 9 bases, leaving 18 bases of the junction unmatched. CDR3 size: 18 residues. The CDR3 spells CASNAGRDSRGSNQPQHF. In DNA, the CDR3 is TGTGCCAGCAACGCCGGGCGGGACAGCCGGGGAAGCAATCAGCCCCAGCATTTT.

V usage is TRBV6-5 and J usage is TRBJ1-2, with D possibly TRBD1 on 6 matching bases. CDR1 is MNHEY, CDR2 SVGAGI, per germline. Trimming took off 4 bases at V and 3 bases at J, with 9 bases between the two ends. The CDR3 spans 13 residues. CDR3 coding DNA: TGTGCCAGCAGTTTTGGGGGCGACTATGGCTACACCTTC. This sequence encodes CASSFGGDYGYTF.

The CDR3 nucleotides are TGTGCCAGCTCACCGTTACGGGGATACGAGCAGTACTTC. Protein: CASSPLRGYEQYF. V is TRBV18 and J is TRBJ2-7, with a weak D call TRBD2 (5 bases). Looked up from germline, CDR1 is KGHSH and CDR2 is LQKENI. This CDR3 has 13 residues. Between the trimmed V and J ends, which lost 3 bases and 4 bases, there was a span of 10 bases.

Concerning this clone: The junction differs from germline at one of its ends, possibly a read error. CDR3 nucleotide sequence: TGTGCCAGCAGCTTTAGCGGGAGCGTAGACTTC. It specifies CASSFSGSVDF. The chain couples TRBV5-6 to TRBJ2-7; 9 bases match TRBD2. The CDR3 loop spans 11 amino acids. Germline lookup yields CDR1 SGHDT and CDR2 YYEEEE.

The chain links TRBV7-8 to TRBJ1-2; D gene unclear. The germline V gene has CDR1 SGHVS and CDR2 FQNEAQ. This CDR3 has 13 residues. Trimming cost V 7 bases and J 7 bases, with 16 bases left between them. The CDR3 loop is CASNEIRGVGYTF. The CDR3 DNA reads TGTGCCAGCAACGAAATCCGGGGAGTTGGCTACACCTTC.

The genes are TRBV11-3 and TRBJ2-6; 9 positions agree with TRBD2. Looked up from germline, CDR1 is SGHNT and CDR2 is YENEEA. The CDR3 length is 18 residues. The J segment lost 2 bases and the V segment lost 4 bases, leaving 9 bases of the junction unmatched. CDR3 sequence (DNA): TGTGCCAGCAGCTCCCAGGCTAGCGGGAAGGCTGGGGCCAACGTCCTGACTTTC. This encodes CASSSQASGKAGANVLTF. The full variable domain, its missing parts supplied by reference TRBV11-3 and TRBJ2-6, is EAGVVQSPRYKIIEKKQPVAFWCNPISGHNTLYWYLQNLGQGPELLIRYENEEAVDDSQLPKDRFSAERLKGVDSTLKIQPAELGDSAVYLCASSSQASGKAGANVLTFGAGSRLTVL.

The chain recombines TRBV13 with TRBJ1-4; D possibly corresponds to TRBD1 (5 bases). This CDR3 contains 15 residues. V lost 5 bases and J 0 bases, leaving 10 bases between the germline ends. Germline V lookup: CDR1 PRHDT, CDR2 FYEKMQ (reference sequence). This chain's CDR3 is CASSQGVATNEKLFF. CDR3 coding DNA: TGTGCCAGCAGCCAGGGTGTTGCAACTAATGAAAAACTGTTTTTT.

This chain joins TRBV5-6 and TRBJ1-2; 10 nucleotides align to TRBD1. The germline V gene encodes CDR1 SGHDT and CDR2 YYEEEE. After removal of 2 bases from V and 4 bases from J, the junction contained 5 bases not matched to a gene. The length of the CDR3 is 15 residues. CDR3 nucleotides: TGTGCCAGCAGCTTTTGGGACAGGGGTATCTATGGCTACACCTTC. As protein: CASSFWDRGIYGYTF.

The chain recombines TRBV6-6 with TRBJ2-7; 9 nucleotides match TRBD1. Germline CDR1 and CDR2: MNHNY and SVGAGI (reference sequence). V lost 10 bases, J lost 2 bases, and 6 bases stayed unmatched. The CDR3 totals 13 residues. CDR3: CAISQGAPYEQYF. The CDR3 DNA reads TGTGCCATTTCACAGGGGGCCCCCTACGAGCAGTACTTC.

The V call is TRBV28, the J call TRBJ1-2; perhaps TRBD1 as D (6 bases). Trimming removed 6 bases at V and 8 bases at J, with 19 bases between. This CDR3 comprises 14 residues. Germline values: CDR1 MDHEN, CDR2 SYDVKM. The CDR3 protein is CASRLDGTMGGYTF. The CDR3 DNA is TGTGCCAGCAGACTAGACGGGACAATGGGGGGCTACACCTTC.